The 29 T cell receptor beta chains below were found in one sample sequenced in a study of blood T cell repertoires in COVID-19. The repertoire was sequenced with immunoSEQ multiplex PCR; TCRdb's copy has only in-frame clones and lacks some. The table has 250,000 to 300,000 clones, just under 90% seen once. Sequenced input: PBMCs or T cells enriched from blood (not recorded which). These TCRs come from a woman aged 60-75 years who had recovered from COVID-19.

The gene calls are TRBV5-6 and TRBJ1-4; 11 nucleotides agree with TRBD1. This CDR3 is 15 amino acids long. Germline-derived CDR1 and CDR2 are SGHDT and YYEEEE. The V gene end was trimmed by 0 bases and the J gene end by 7 bases; junction bases not matched to a gene: 2. This chain's CDR3 is CASSLGTGGGEKLFF. The CDR3 DNA reads TGTGCCAGCAGCTTGGGGACAGGGGGCGGTGAAAAACTGTTTTTT. Full variable domain (remainder filled in from reference TRBV5-6 and TRBJ1-4): DAGVTQSPTHLIKTRGQQVTLRCSPKSGHDTVSWYQQALGQGPQFIFQYYEEEERQRGNFPDRFSGHQFPNYSSELNVNALLLGDSALYLCASSLGTGGGEKLFFGSGTQLSVL.

The rearrangement joins TRBV28 to TRBJ1-2; D gene unclear. The CDR3 totals 15 residues. Germline V gene sequence: CDR1 MDHEN, CDR2 SYDVKM. V dropped 7 bases and J dropped 8 bases, with 23 bases sitting between them. The CDR3 DNA is TGTGCCAGCACCTCACCCGCCGGGAGATTCTTCGGCTACACCTTC. Translating gives CASTSPAGRFFGYTF.

This rearrangement joins TRBV30 to TRBJ2-5; 8 nucleotides match TRBD2. The CDR3 consists of 12 residues. V lost 1 base to trimming and J lost 9 bases; unmatched junction nucleotides: 4. Germline CDR1 and CDR2: GTSNPN and SVGIG (reference sequence). The CDR3 bases are TGTGCCTGGAGTGCCGGGAGGGAGGCCCAGTACTTC. Its protein product is CAWSAGREAQYF.

This clone was detected once. The chain couples TRBV10-1 to TRBJ1-4; TRBD1 matches 7 bases. Germline loops: CDR1 WNHNN, CDR2 SYGVQD (reference sequence). V was clipped by 5 bases and J by 8 bases; unmatched bases: 8. The CDR3 loop spans 14 amino acids. The CDR3 reads CASSKGTAGEKLFF. The CDR3, as DNA: TGCGCCAGCAGTAAGGGGACAGCGGGCGAAAAACTGTTTTTT.

This clone has a single count. The chain has TRBV4-1 and TRBJ1-5; D unclear. The CDR3 has 16 amino acids. Germline CDR1 and CDR2: MGHRA and YSYEKL. V lost 1 base and J 1 base, leaving 11 bases between the germline ends. The chain's CDR3 is CASSQGSQMSNQPQHF. The CDR3 DNA is TGCGCCAGCAGCCAAGGAAGTCAGATGAGCAATCAGCCCCAGCATTTT.

This clone was detected only a few times. The chain joins TRBV18 to TRBJ2-7; no definite D call. From germline, CDR1 is KGHSH and CDR2 LQKENI. Between the trimmed V and J ends, which lost 2 bases and 3 bases, there was a span of 11 bases. The CDR3 has 14 amino acids. The DNA for the CDR3 is TGTGCCAGCTCACCAGAATCTGGCGGCTACGAGCAGTACTTC. Its translation: CASSPESGGYEQYF.

The rearrangement links TRBV5-1 to TRBJ1-6; D is unresolved. CDR1 and CDR2 (germline): SGHRS, YFSETQ. The CDR3 extends over 13 amino acids. Trimming shortened V by 0 bases and J by 10 bases, and 8 bases separated the two germline ends. The CDR3 DNA reads as TGCGCCAGCAGCTTGGGCGGGAACTCACCCCTCCACTTT. It encodes CASSLGGNSPLHF.

The chain combines TRBV7-9 with TRBJ1-5, with TRBD1 identical over 9 bases. This CDR3 is built from 16 residues. V lost 4 bases and J lost 3; bases outside the gene matches: 7. Germline CDR1 and CDR2: SEHNR and FQNEAQ (reference sequence). The DNA of the CDR3 is TGTGCCAGCAGCTATATCGGACAGGGGAACAATCAGCCCCAGCATTTT. Protein product: CASSYIGQGNNQPQHF. The full variable domain, its missing parts supplied by reference TRBV7-9 and TRBJ1-5, is DTGVSQNPRHKITKRGQNVTFRCDPISEHNRLYWYRQTLGQGPEFLTYFQNEAQLEKSRLLSDRFSAERPKGSFSTLEIQRTEQGDSAMYLCASSYIGQGNNQPQHFGDGTRLSIL.

V gene TRBV9 combines with J gene TRBJ2-7, with 8 bases matching TRBD2. The junction had 4 bases not matched to a gene; V was cut back by 3 bases and J by 5 bases. Germline V gene sequence: CDR1 SGDLS, CDR2 YYNGEE. The CDR3 length is 13 residues. CDR3 sequence: CASSASGSDEQYF. The CDR3 DNA reads as TGTGCCAGCAGCGCCAGCGGGAGCGACGAGCAGTACTTC.

This clone was counted a single time. The chain joins TRBV5-5 to TRBJ2-5; 9 nucleotides agree with TRBD1. The V and J ends lost 2 bases and 2 bases, in that order; junction bases with no gene match: 4. CDR1 SGHKS and CDR2 YYEKEE come from the germline V gene (reference sequence). The length of the CDR3 is 15 residues. CDR3 protein: CASSFPGQGQETQYF. In DNA form, the CDR3 reads TGTGCCAGCAGCTTCCCCGGACAGGGGCAAGAGACCCAGTACTTC.

This clone was counted a single time. This sequence joins TRBV27 and TRBJ2-7, with D possibly being TRBD1 (5 bases). The CDR3 has 12 residues. The germline V gene encodes CDR1 MNHEY and CDR2 SMNVEV (reference sequence). With 6 bases removed from V and 3 bases from J, the gap between germline ends came to 9 bases. The CDR3 DNA follows: TGTGCCAGCAGACGGCAGGGCTACGAGCAGTACTTC. It yields the protein CASRRQGYEQYF.

This chain joins TRBV6-5 and TRBJ1-5; D remains ambiguous. V lost 7 bases, J lost 4 bases, and 17 bases lay in between. The CDR3 extends over 15 amino acids. Germline CDR1 MNHEY, CDR2 SVGAGI. In DNA, the CDR3 is TGTGCCAGCAAAGAGTTGGGTGCGGTGAATCAGCCCCAGCATTTT. It yields the protein CASKELGAVNQPQHF.

This chain links TRBV3-1 (or the pseudogene TRBV3-2) with TRBJ2-7; D is unresolved. Trimming cost V 2 bases and J 6 bases, with 11 bases left between them. The germline V gene has CDR1 LGHDT and CDR2 YNNKEL (reference sequence). This CDR3 spans 13 amino acids. For the CDR3, the DNA is TGTGCCAGCAGCCAAACCTCCCTCGGCGAGCAGTACTTC. Encoded protein: CASSQTSLGEQYF.

V gene TRBV9 combines with J gene TRBJ2-1, with unresolved D. CDR1 is SGDLS and CDR2 is YYNGEE in the germline V gene. Trimming removed 0 bases at V and 6 bases at J, with 13 bases between. This CDR3 region has 15 residues. The CDR3 DNA is TGTGCCAGCAGCGTAGATACCCTCAGAGGCAATGAGCAGTTCTTC. Protein sequence: CASSVDTLRGNEQFF.

This clone was detected a few times. The chain combines TRBV15 with TRBJ2-7; 8 bases map to TRBD1. Looked up from germline, CDR1 is LNHNV and CDR2 is YYDKDF (reference sequence). V lost 4 bases, J lost 0 bases, and 5 bases stayed unmatched. This CDR3 has 15 amino acids. The CDR3 DNA is TGTGCCACCAGCACTGACAGGGGTTTCTCCTACGAGCAGTACTTC. It specifies CATSTDRGFSYEQYF.

The chain couples TRBV9 to TRBJ2-3, with a weak D call TRBD2 (6 bases). Trimming stripped 0 bases from V and 6 bases from J, with 11 bases between. Per the germline V gene, CDR1 is SGDLS and CDR2 is YYNGEE. The CDR3 contains 14 residues. The CDR3 bases are TGTGCCAGCAGCGTAGCCAGCGGGTTGGATACGCAGTATTTT. The encoded protein is CASSVASGLDTQYF.

This chain uses TRBV2 with TRBJ1-5; 7 nucleotides line up with TRBD1. V lost 6 bases to trimming and J lost 4 bases; unmatched junction nucleotides: 3. CDR1 and CDR2 (germline): SNHLY, FYNNEI. The CDR3 is made up of 13 amino acids. In DNA form, the CDR3 reads TGTGCCAGCAGGGGACAGAATAATCAGCCCCAGCATTTT. It encodes CASRGQNNQPQHF.

The genes are TRBV3-1 (or the pseudogene TRBV3-2) and TRBJ2-7; unclear D gene. CDR3 length: 15 amino acids. Trimming pared 0 bases from V and 2 bases from J, leaving 11 bases between. CDR1 and CDR2 (germline): LGHDT, YNNKEL (reference sequence). This CDR3 is CASSQERAFPYEQYF. The CDR3 region has the DNA TGTGCCAGCAGCCAAGAGCGAGCGTTCCCCTACGAGCAGTACTTC.

The V and J genes are TRBV10-1 and TRBJ1-2; no reliable D call. The germline gives CDR1 WNHNN, CDR2 SYGVQD (reference sequence). The CDR3 is 9 amino acids. Trimming took off 9 bases at V and 9 bases at J, with 8 bases between the two ends. CDR3 DNA: TGCGCCAGTCGCGGGCGCTACACCTTC. Translated: CASRGRYTF.

The chain has TRBV5-5 and TRBJ1-5; possibly TRBD1 for D (5 bases). V dropped 4 bases and J dropped 3 bases, with 14 bases sitting between them. Germline lookup yields CDR1 SGHKS and CDR2 YYEKEE (reference sequence). CDR3 length: 15 amino acids. The CDR3 spells CASSATGYPNQPQHF. In DNA form, the CDR3 reads TGTGCCAGCAGCGCTACAGGTTACCCCAATCAGCCCCAGCATTTT.

The genes are TRBV18 and TRBJ2-6; tentative D call: TRBD1 (6 bases). The V gene lost 3 bases and the J gene lost 3 bases, with 27 bases spanning the gap. Germline V CDR1 and CDR2: KGHSH, LQKENI. CDR3 length: 21 residues. The CDR3 protein is CASSPRTQWGPSGFGANVLTF. As DNA, the CDR3 is TGTGCCAGCTCACCCCGAACCCAGTGGGGGCCGTCTGGGTTTGGGGCCAACGTCCTGACTTTC.

This clone was seen a few times. This chain connects TRBV5-1 to TRBJ1-2, with TRBD1 as a possible D gene (5 bases). Trimming cost V 0 bases and J 6 bases, with 12 bases left between them. CDR3 length: 14 residues. Germline values: CDR1 SGHRS, CDR2 YFSETQ. In DNA form, the CDR3 reads TGCGCCAGCAGCTTGGCCGGGAGAGGGGATGGCTACACCTTC. This encodes CASSLAGRGDGYTF.

The rearrangement links TRBV19 to TRBJ1-2; D gene uncertain. CDR1 LNHDA and CDR2 SQIVND come from the germline V gene (reference sequence). This CDR3 comprises 13 residues. With 2 bases removed from V and 7 bases from J, the gap between germline ends came to 11 bases. This CDR3 reads CASSIQTGIGYTF. The CDR3 coding sequence is TGTGCCAGTAGTATACAAACGGGGATTGGCTACACCTTC.

The chain is built from TRBV28 and TRBJ1-5, with 7 bases that match TRBD1. The length of the CDR3 is 15 residues. V shed 6 bases and J 4 bases; nucleotides not matched to a gene: 9. In germline, CDR1 is MDHEN, CDR2 SYDVKM. The DNA of the CDR3 is TGTGCCAGCAGCCCGCACGACAGGGAGAATCAGCCCCAGCATTTT. This encodes CASSPHDRENQPQHF.

The CDR3 sequence is CASSLARDSVEKLFF. As DNA, the CDR3 is TGTGCCAGCAGCTTAGCACGGGATTCAGTTGAAAAACTGTTTTTT. The genes are TRBV7-9 and TRBJ1-4; no reliable D call. Germline CDR1 and CDR2: SEHNR and FQNEAQ (reference sequence). V was trimmed by 0 bases and J by 7 bases, leaving 12 bases between them. This CDR3 contains 15 residues.

The V and J genes are TRBV7-9 and TRBJ2-7, with 12 nucleotides matching TRBD1. The ends lost 4 bases at V and 4 bases at J; junction bases unmatched: 14. The CDR3 spans 18 residues. From germline, CDR1 is SEHNR and CDR2 FQNEAQ (reference sequence). CDR3 DNA: TGTGCCAGCAGCTCCTCCGGGACAGGGGGCACCCTTCTATACGAGCAGTACTTC. As protein: CASSSSGTGGTLLYEQYF.

The chain uses TRBV5-4 and TRBJ1-1, with D possibly matching TRBD1 (5 bases). CDR1 SGHNT and CDR2 YYREEE come from the germline V gene (reference sequence). V was clipped by 3 bases and J by 2 bases, with 14 bases between them. The CDR3 sequence is 15 residues long. CDR3 amino acids: CASSSTLTANTEAFF. DNA of the CDR3: TGTGCCAGCAGCTCAACCCTGACAGCTAACACTGAAGCTTTCTTT.

This chain uses TRBV6-1 with TRBJ2-3, with D tentatively TRBD2 (6 bases). The germline gives CDR1 MNHNS, CDR2 SASEGT. The CDR3 is 17 amino acids. The V end was cut by 1 base, the J end by 2 bases, with 16 bases between. For the CDR3, the DNA is TGTGCCAGCAGTGAAGGGTTTAGGGCTAGCGCCACAGATACGCAGTATTTT. Amino acid sequence: CASSEGFRASATDTQYF.

The DNA of the CDR3 is TGTGCCAGCAGCCGGGGTTGGGATTCACCCCTCCACTTT. It is translated as CASSRGWDSPLHF. The chain links TRBV6-5 to TRBJ1-6; D is unresolved. Germline V CDR1 and CDR2: MNHEY, SVGAGI. V gave up 6 bases and J gave up 8 bases, with 11 bases separating them. The CDR3 runs 13 residues.